The 32 T cell receptor beta chains listed next were all sequenced from one sample in a study of PD-1 blockade in classical Hodgkin lymphoma. Regarding time point: newly diagnosed, previously untreated cHL patient sample. Magnetic negative selection served to purify CD4+ T cells out of PBMCs that had been thawed. Measured with immunoSEQ multiplex PCR; TCRdb has only the in-frame clones, and not every one. The repertoire holds about 36,000 clones, with approximately 90% as singletons. Sequencing was done on a sample of CD4+ T cells from blood. These receptors were collected from a human donor with classical Hodgkin lymphoma.

The rearrangement uses TRBV7-6 and TRBJ2-4; D possibly uses TRBD1 or TRBD2 (5 bases each). There are 18 residues in the CDR3. Deletions cut 4 bases from V and 3 bases from J, with 22 bases between. The germline gives CDR1 SGHVS, CDR2 FNYEAQ. The CDR3 nucleotides are TGTGCCAGCAGCTCGAAGATTGGGGACGGCTCTCTCAAAAACATTCAGTACTTC. This gives the protein CASSSKIGDGSLKNIQYF.

The rearrangement links TRBV4-3 to TRBJ2-1, with TRBD2 matching over 9 bases. The CDR3 spans 17 residues. Germline trimming cut 5 bases from V and 3 bases from J; bases unmatched to any gene: 11. Germline assignment: CDR1 LGHNA and CDR2 YSLEER. CDR3: CASSEQLAGVGYNEQFF. The CDR3 nucleotides are TGCGCCAGCAGCGAACAATTAGCGGGAGTAGGCTACAATGAGCAGTTCTTC.

The chain uses TRBV18 and TRBJ2-7, with a tentative D call TRBD1 (6 bases). Trimming removed 8 bases at V and 2 bases at J, with 13 bases between. CDR1 and CDR2 (germline): KGHSH, LQKENI. The CDR3 is 13 residues long. For the CDR3, the DNA is TGTGCCAGCCAGGACAGTTTAACCTACGAGCAGTACTTC. Translating gives CASQDSLTYEQYF.

This chain links TRBV5-6 with TRBJ2-1; TRBD2 agrees at 8 bases. Germline V lookup: CDR1 SGHDT, CDR2 YYEEEE. V trimming: 6 bases; J trimming: 8 bases; junction bases outside the gene matches: 22. This CDR3 spans 18 amino acids. The CDR3 protein is CASTTRGGLRFNSYEQFF. The CDR3, as DNA: TGTGCCAGCACCACACGGGGGGGCCTTAGGTTCAATTCGTATGAGCAGTTCTTC.

The rearrangement links TRBV7-7 to TRBJ2-5, with 15 nucleotides matching TRBD2. The germline V gene encodes CDR1 SSHAT and CDR2 FNYEAQ (reference sequence). Trimming cost V 1 base and J 3 bases; bases outside gene matches: 3. CDR3 length: 17 residues. The CDR3 DNA sequence: TGTGCCAGCAGCTTAGGGAGGACTAGCGGGAGGGAAGAGACCCAGTACTTC. Protein: CASSLGRTSGREETQYF.

The J gene is TRBJ2-2, the V gene TRBV5-5, with D hard to call. The CDR3 spans 14 residues. V was clipped by 3 bases and J by 2 bases, with 8 bases between them. Germline lookup yields CDR1 SGHKS and CDR2 YYEKEE (reference sequence). The CDR3 bases are TGTGCCAGCAGCTGGGATCTCAACACCGGGGAGCTGTTTTTT. This codes for CASSWDLNTGELFF. The whole variable domain, remainder taken from reference TRBV5-5 and TRBJ2-2, is DAGVTQSPTHLIKTRGQQVTLRCSPISGHKSVSWYQQVLGQGPQFIFQYYEKEERGRGNFPDRFSARQFPNYSSELNVNALLLGDSALYLCASSWDLNTGELFFGEGSRLTVL.

This sequence joins TRBV6-1 and TRBJ1-5; D is perhaps TRBD1 (6 bases). The CDR3 is made up of 15 amino acids. The germline V gene has CDR1 MNHNS and CDR2 SASEGT. Trimming took 6 bases from V and 4 from J, leaving 16 bases between them. The CDR3 nucleotides are TGTGCCAGCAGAGGATTTCCGGGACAAAATCAGCCCCAGCATTTT. Encoded protein: CASRGFPGQNQPQHF.

This chain connects TRBV5-6 to TRBJ2-2; tentatively, D is TRBD1 or TRBD2 (7 bases each). From germline, CDR1 is SGHDT and CDR2 YYEEEE. The germline V and J ends were trimmed by 0 bases and 5 bases, with 14 bases remaining between them. This CDR3 contains 16 residues. CDR3: CASSLGTGGGTGELFF. Written as DNA, the CDR3 is TGTGCCAGCAGCTTGGGGACAGGCGGGGGAACCGGGGAGCTGTTTTTT.

The J gene is TRBJ1-2, the V gene TRBV18, with TRBD1 as a possible D gene (5 bases). The CDR3 totals 13 residues. The V and J ends lost 1 base and 8 bases respectively, with 11 bases between them. Per the germline V gene, CDR1 is KGHSH and CDR2 is LQKENI. The DNA for the CDR3 is TGTGCCAGCTCACCACTGATCGGGGACGGCTACACCTTC. Translating gives CASSPLIGDGYTF.

The rearrangement joins TRBV19 to TRBJ2-6; D remains ambiguous. Germline V CDR1 and CDR2: LNHDA, SQIVND (reference sequence). CDR3 size: 19 residues. Trimming left V 0 bases short and J 4 bases short, with 19 bases between. The CDR3 bases are TGTGCCAGTAGTATAGATCCCGCCCGAATCCAGGCCGGGGCCAACGTCCTGACTTTC. Its translation: CASSIDPARIQAGANVLTF. The full variable domain, in which reference TRBV19 and TRBJ2-6 provide the parts outside the CDR3, is DGGITQSPKYLFRKEGQNVTLSCEQNLNHDAMYWYRQDPGQGLRLIYYSQIVNDFQKGDIAEGYSVSREKKESFPLTVTSAQKNPTAFYLCASSIDPARIQAGANVLTFGAGSRLTVL.

This CDR3 reads CASSSQGYYGYTF. The CDR3 DNA is TGTGCCAGCAGCTCTCAGGGATACTATGGCTACACCTTC. The chain is built from TRBV7-9 and TRBJ1-2; possible D gene TRBD1, 5 bases. Germline V CDR1 and CDR2: SEHNR, FQNEAQ (reference sequence). Trimming removed 4 bases at V and 3 bases at J, with 9 bases between. The length of the CDR3 is 13 residues.

This chain connects TRBV19 to TRBJ2-3; 8 bases align to TRBD1. V trimming: 5 bases; J trimming: 8 bases; junction bases outside the gene matches: 12. Germline loops: CDR1 LNHDA, CDR2 SQIVND (reference sequence). The CDR3 extends over 15 amino acids. CDR3 loop: CASSPPANRGFTQYF. DNA for the CDR3: TGTGCCAGTAGTCCGCCAGCTAACAGGGGGTTTACGCAGTATTTT.

The V gene is TRBV7-2, the J gene TRBJ2-7; D uncertain. V was shortened by 5 bases and J by 3 bases, with 11 bases between the two germline ends. The CDR3 consists of 13 residues. The germline CDR1 and CDR2 sequences are SGHTA and FQGNSA. For the CDR3, the DNA is TGTGCCAGCAGCCTGGGGATGGTCTACGAGCAGTACTTC. Translated, it gives CASSLGMVYEQYF.

The V call is TRBV27, the J call TRBJ1-2, with D perhaps TRBD1 (5 bases). This CDR3 has 15 residues. With 0 bases removed from V and 8 bases from J, the gap between germline ends came to 16 bases. CDR1 is MNHEY and CDR2 is SMNVEV in the germline V gene (reference sequence). The CDR3 sequence is CASSLSSVWGRGYTF. The CDR3 bases are TGTGCCAGCAGTTTATCGTCAGTTTGGGGCAGAGGCTACACCTTC.

This chain links TRBV4-1 with TRBJ2-7; 8 bases are a match to TRBD1. Unmatched junction bases numbered 1, after V lost 3 bases and J lost 3 bases. CDR1 and CDR2 from the germline V gene are MGHRA and YSYEKL. The CDR3 consists of 13 residues. The CDR3 sequence: CASSHDRGYEQYF. Written as DNA, the CDR3 is TGCGCCAGCAGCCATGACAGGGGCTACGAGCAGTACTTC.

A single count supports this clone. The chain is built from TRBV7-9 and TRBJ2-7; 8 nucleotides line up with TRBD1. The CDR3 is 15 residues long. Looked up from germline, CDR1 is SEHNR and CDR2 is FQNEAQ (reference sequence). Losses at the gene ends were 4 bases for V and 2 bases for J; bases not matched to a gene: 7. The CDR3 here is CASSSLRDRTYEQYF. The DNA for the CDR3 is TGTGCCAGCAGCTCTCTCCGGGACAGGACCTACGAGCAGTACTTC. The whole variable domain, filled in from reference TRBV7-9 and TRBJ2-7, reads DTGVSQNPRHKITKRGQNVTFRCDPISEHNRLYWYRQTLGQGPEFLTYFQNEAQLEKSRLLSDRFSAERPKGSFSTLEIQRTEQGDSAMYLCASSSLRDRTYEQYFGPGTRLTVT.

In this sample, this clone turned up a few times. The chain is built from TRBV30 and TRBJ1-5; TRBD1 aligns across 8 bases. The germline CDR1 and CDR2 sequences are GTSNPN and SVGIG (reference sequence). The CDR3 totals 13 residues. After removal of 0 bases from V and 6 bases from J, the junction contained 1 base not matched to a gene. The CDR3 loop is CAWSVTGAQPQHF. The CDR3 region has the DNA TGTGCCTGGAGTGTGACAGGGGCTCAGCCCCAGCATTTT.

The gene calls are TRBV7-9 and TRBJ2-5, with D possibly matching TRBD2 (5 bases). The CDR3 extends over 14 amino acids. The germline V gene has CDR1 SEHNR and CDR2 FQNEAQ (reference sequence). V lost 0 bases, J lost 3 bases, and 8 bases lay in between. DNA of the CDR3: TGTGCCAGCAGCTTAGCGGGAGTAGAAGAGACCCAGTACTTC. Its protein is CASSLAGVEETQYF.

J is TRBJ2-2 and V is TRBV2; 11 bases align to TRBD1. The CDR3 contains 15 residues. The germline gives CDR1 SNHLY, CDR2 FYNNEI. V was pared by 8 bases and J by 4 bases, with 6 bases of the junction left unmatched. CDR3 sequence: CASRGTGGGTGELFF. The CDR3 bases are TGTGCCAGCCGGGGGACAGGGGGAGGCACCGGGGAGCTGTTTTTT.

This sequence joins TRBV5-1 and TRBJ2-1; 10 positions match TRBD2. V was pared by 1 base and J by 5 bases, with 6 bases of the junction left unmatched. This CDR3 comprises 16 residues. From germline, CDR1 is SGHRS and CDR2 YFSETQ. The CDR3 sequence is CASSLIGLAANNEQFF. The CDR3 DNA sequence: TGCGCCAGCAGCTTGATTGGACTAGCGGCCAACAATGAGCAGTTCTTC.

This sequence joins TRBV9 and TRBJ2-1; no definite D call. The CDR3 sequence is 13 residues long. Germline V lookup: CDR1 SGDLS, CDR2 YYNGEE. The germline V and J ends were trimmed by 0 bases and 3 bases, with 4 bases remaining between them. The CDR3: CASSVGHYNEQFF. The CDR3 DNA reads as TGTGCCAGCAGCGTAGGGCACTACAATGAGCAGTTCTTC.

Regarding this clone: The same CDR3 also results from other DNA sequences found in this sample. The rearrangement uses TRBV29-1 and TRBJ1-1; possible D gene TRBD1, 5 bases. Germline V gene data show CDR1 as SQVTM and CDR2 as ANQGSEA. Trimming took off 7 bases at V and 5 bases at J, with 20 bases between the two ends. The CDR3 is 14 amino acids. CDR3 sequence: CSACRYRRNTEAFF. The CDR3 DNA reads TGCAGCGCCTGCAGGTACAGGAGGAATACTGAAGCTTTCTTT.

The CDR3 nucleotides are TGTGCCAGCAGTCTACCTCGGGGGGCCGGGGCCAACGTCCTGACTTTC. Protein product: CASSLPRGAGANVLTF. The chain combines TRBV27 with TRBJ2-6; possible D gene TRBD2, 7 bases. CDR1 MNHEY and CDR2 SMNVEV come from the germline V gene (reference sequence). V was shortened by 5 bases and J by 4 bases, with 15 bases between the two germline ends. The CDR3 has 16 amino acids.

The CDR3 coding sequence is TGTGCCAGCTCAGGGGTGGAAGCTAACTATGGCTACACCTTC. Protein product: CASSGVEANYGYTF. This chain connects TRBV18 to TRBJ1-2; D is unclear. Trimming stripped 5 bases from V and 0 bases from J, with 10 bases between. This CDR3 is 14 amino acids long. Per the germline V gene, CDR1 is KGHSH and CDR2 is LQKENI.

This chain joins TRBV28 and TRBJ1-2; tentatively, D is TRBD1 (5 bases). CDR3 size: 12 residues. Germline V gives CDR1 MDHEN, CDR2 SYDVKM. The V end was cut by 6 bases, the J end by 8 bases, with 13 bases between. This CDR3 reads CASSRLGGGYTF. For the CDR3, the DNA is TGTGCCAGCAGCCGCCTCGGGGGGGGCTACACCTTC.

Remarks on this clone: It is unclear where the CDR3 begins or ends on the DNA, so no DNA is shown, and the CDR3 is as TCRdb lists it. The V call is TRBV21-1, the J call TRBJ2-7; the table's TRBD2 call for D was not verified on the DNA. TRBV21-1 is described as a pseudogene. Termini included, the CDR3 measures 19 amino acids. The CDR3 loop is CASSKEVASGAKGSYEQYF.

V is TRBV2 and J is TRBJ2-7; D uncertain. V was pared by 4 bases and J by 2 bases, with 9 bases between. The CDR3 contains 13 residues. Germline V gene lookup returns CDR1 SNHLY and CDR2 FYNNEI. The CDR3 DNA follows: TGTGCCAGCAGTGTGGAGCTAGCCTACGAGCAGTACTTC. Translating gives CASSVELAYEQYF.

The rearrangement joins TRBV4-3 to TRBJ1-1; possible D gene TRBD1, 5 bases. CDR1 is LGHNA, CDR2 YSLEER, per germline. V lost 0 bases and J 1 base, leaving 6 bases between the germline ends. The CDR3 has 14 amino acids. The CDR3 nucleotides are TGCGCCAGCAGCCAAGAAAGGGGGAACACTGAAGCTTTCTTT. This encodes CASSQERGNTEAFF.

This clone was seen a few times. V gene TRBV29-1 combines with J gene TRBJ1-2; D is undetermined. Trimming stripped 0 bases from V and 4 bases from J, with 12 bases between. Germline CDR1 is SQVTM and CDR2 is ANQGSEA. CDR3 length: 14 amino acids. The CDR3 region is CSVEDALEGYGYTF. DNA for the CDR3: TGCAGCGTTGAAGATGCCCTGGAAGGCTATGGCTACACCTTC.

This chain uses TRBV30 with TRBJ2-4; 7 nucleotides align to TRBD1. V shed 2 bases, J shed 7 bases, and the junction held 8 bases outside the gene matches. The V gene's germline CDR1 is GTSNPN and CDR2 SVGIG (reference sequence). There are 14 residues in the CDR3. The CDR3 protein is CAWSLRRGYNIQYF. Here the CDR3 DNA reads TGTGCCTGGAGTCTCCGCAGGGGGTATAACATTCAGTACTTC. Based on the CDR3 plus reference TRBV30 and TRBJ2-4, the full variable domain is SQTIHQWPATLVQPVGSPLSLECTVEGTSNPNLYWYRQAAGRGLQLLFYSVGIGQISSEVPQNLSASRPQDRQFILSSKKLLLSDSGFYLCAWSLRRGYNIQYFGAGTRLSVL.

A note on this clone: The sample contains more than one DNA sequence encoding this CDR3. The chain has TRBV7-9 and TRBJ2-7, with D tentatively TRBD2 (5 bases). This CDR3 contains 16 residues. The V end lost 6 bases, the J end lost 5 bases, and 23 bases lay between the germline ends. Germline CDR1 reads SEHNR; CDR2 reads FQNEAQ (reference sequence). CDR3 DNA: TGTGCCAGCAGTCAGGCCTATGTGCGGGTGCGAGACGAGCAGTACTTC. This codes for CASSQAYVRVRDEQYF.

The gene calls are TRBV29-1 and TRBJ2-3, with D perhaps matching TRBD1 or TRBD2 (5 bases each). Trimming cost V 5 bases and J 2 bases, with 11 bases left between them. The CDR3 is made up of 13 amino acids. CDR1 SQVTM and CDR2 ANQGSEA come from the germline V gene. CDR3: CSVSGTTTDTQYF. The DNA for the CDR3 is TGCAGCGTTTCCGGGACCACCACAGATACGCAGTATTTT.